The 21 T cell receptor beta chains in this list originate from one sample, sequenced in a study of blood T cell repertoires in COVID-19 (dated by TCRdb to about 2020). The method behind the library was the immunoSEQ multiplex PCR assay. Here the immuneACCESS table is served through TCRdb, limited to in-frame sequences with V and J called. Missing clones are a known gap in these copies; in checked studies unresolved V genes cover under half, and the rest lacks a known reason. This sample holds about 310,000 clones; over 75% were observed only once. About 7.8% of the sample is held by the ten biggest clonotypes. The specimen was peripheral blood. The receptors were gathered from a woman in her fifties or sixties who had recovered from COVID-19.

The V call is TRBV5-1, the J call TRBJ1-1, with a weak D call TRBD1 (5 bases). The germline V and J ends were trimmed by 4 bases and 1 base, with 11 bases remaining between them. Germline assignment: CDR1 SGHRS and CDR2 YFSETQ. This CDR3 region has 14 residues. The CDR3 bases are TGCGCCAGCAGCGGTCAGGGAGGGAACACTGAAGCTTTCTTT. Translated, it gives CASSGQGGNTEAFF.

The rearrangement joins TRBV18 to TRBJ2-5, with TRBD1 matching 8 bases. J was trimmed by 7 bases and V by 3 bases; bases with no gene match: 10. The CDR3 sequence is 15 residues long. CDR1 and CDR2 (germline): KGHSH, LQKENI. The CDR3, as DNA: TGTGCCAGCTCACCGTCCGGGACAGGCTTGGGGACCCAGTACTTC. Translated: CASSPSGTGLGTQYF.

The sample holds one count of this clone. The chain links TRBV28 to TRBJ2-7; D is ambiguous. Trimming removed 5 bases at V and 2 bases at J, with 13 bases between. The CDR3 is 14 residues long. CDR1 and CDR2 from the germline V gene are MDHEN and SYDVKM. In DNA form, the CDR3 reads TGTGCCAGCAGTCCGTCGACAACCCCCTACGAGCAGTACTTC. Translation: CASSPSTTPYEQYF.

The rearrangement joins TRBV5-4 to TRBJ1-4, with 8 bases lining up with TRBD1. Trimming cost V 0 bases and J 5 bases; bases outside gene matches: 3. The CDR3 is made up of 15 amino acids. The germline V gene encodes CDR1 SGHNT and CDR2 YYREEE (reference sequence). The CDR3 region has the DNA TGTGCCAGCAGCTTGGGTGGACAGGGAAATGAAAAACTGTTTTTT. This translates into CASSLGGQGNEKLFF.

This sequence joins TRBV5-1 and TRBJ1-2; D is perhaps TRBD1 (6 bases). The CDR3 is 15 amino acids. Germline CDR1 reads SGHRS; CDR2 reads YFSETQ. The V and J ends lost 0 bases and 6 bases respectively, with 15 bases between them. CDR3 sequence (DNA): TGCGCCAGCAGCTTGGATCCAGGGGATTTTCATGGCTACACCTTC. This translates into CASSLDPGDFHGYTF. Combining the CDR3 with reference TRBV5-1 and TRBJ1-2 gives the whole variable domain KAGVTQTPRYLIKTRGQQVTLSCSPISGHRSVSWYQQTPGQGLQFLFEYFSETQRNKGNFPGRFSGRQFSNSRSEMNVSTLELGDSALYLCASSLDPGDFHGYTFGSGTRLTVV.

This clone was recorded only once. The genes are TRBV7-9 and TRBJ2-3; TRBD2 aligns across 8 bases. This CDR3 region has 14 residues. From germline, CDR1 is SEHNR and CDR2 FQNEAQ (reference sequence). After removal of 6 bases from V and 5 bases from J, the junction contained 7 bases not matched to a gene. The CDR3, as DNA: TGTGCCAGCAGGGAGGGGCTAGCGGGAGATACGCAGTATTTT. Its translation is CASREGLAGDTQYF.

The chain has TRBV20-1 and TRBJ2-1; 8 nucleotides agree with TRBD2. The CDR3 sequence is 11 residues long. The germline V gene has CDR1 DFQATT and CDR2 SNEGSKA (reference sequence). In nucleotides, the CDR3 is TGCAGCGCGGGAGGTCGCAATGAGCAGTTCTTC. Translating gives CSAGGRNEQFF.

The chain uses TRBV10-3 and TRBJ1-1; D gene unclear. Germline loops: CDR1 ENHRY, CDR2 SYGVKD. Trimming removed 0 bases at V and 3 bases at J, with 14 bases between. The CDR3 loop spans 16 amino acids. CDR3 in DNA: TGTGCCATCAGTGAGTCGAGGGAATGGTCCGACACTGAAGCTTTCTTT. Residues: CAISESREWSDTEAFF.

Turning to this clone: Compared with germline, one end of the junction differs, possibly owing to a read error. The chain links TRBV6-5 to TRBJ2-5, with no clear D. Per germline, CDR1 MNHEY and CDR2 SVGAGI. CDR3 length: 13 amino acids. The CDR3, as DNA: TGTGCCAGCAGTGACTCGACATACGAGACCCAGTACTTC. Amino acids: CASSDSTYETQYF.

The chain recombines TRBV6-1 with TRBJ1-1; D unclear. The V gene's germline CDR1 is MNHNS and CDR2 SASEGT. V lost 2 bases, J lost 3 bases, and 10 bases lay in between. The CDR3 totals 14 residues. The CDR3 DNA is TGTGCCAGCAGTGAATCGTCGTCGTACACTGAAGCTTTCTTT. Its translation is CASSESSSYTEAFF.

V gene TRBV30 combines with J gene TRBJ1-4; weak D call: TRBD1 (5 bases). Germline-derived CDR1 and CDR2 are GTSNPN and SVGIG (reference sequence). This CDR3 is 14 amino acids long. Trimming shortened V by 0 bases and J by 4 bases, and 9 bases separated the two germline ends. The chain's CDR3 is CAWSVLGLNEKLFF. CDR3 nucleotides: TGTGCCTGGAGTGTACTGGGGCTTAATGAAAAACTGTTTTTT.

This clone was observed a handful of times. This sequence joins TRBV7-9 and TRBJ1-2; possible D gene TRBD1, 5 bases. The CDR3 runs to 13 residues. V lost 6 bases and J lost 2, with 10 bases in between. The germline V gene encodes CDR1 SEHNR and CDR2 FQNEAQ (reference sequence). CDR3 coding DNA: TGTGCCAGCAGTTGGGGGAGGAACTATGGCTACACCTTC. Translated: CASSWGRNYGYTF.

The chain carries TRBV19 and TRBJ2-3; D gene unclear. Germline loops: CDR1 LNHDA, CDR2 SQIVND (reference sequence). The CDR3 totals 14 residues. The V end was cut by 3 bases, the J end by 6 bases, with 13 bases between. CDR3 sequence reads: CASSIPRIQDTQYF. In DNA, the CDR3 is TGTGCCAGTAGTATTCCTAGAATCCAGGATACGCAGTATTTT.

The chain combines TRBV27 with TRBJ2-5; weak D call: TRBD2 (6 bases). Germline loops: CDR1 MNHEY, CDR2 SMNVEV (reference sequence). This CDR3 region has 15 residues. The V and J ends lost 6 bases and 5 bases respectively, with 19 bases between them. The CDR3 sequence is CASSSTGGVWETQYF. CDR3 coding DNA: TGTGCCAGCAGCTCCACTGGCGGGGTTTGGGAGACCCAGTACTTC.

This rearrangement joins TRBV6-5 to TRBJ1-1, with D uncertain. This CDR3 contains 15 residues. V gave up 0 bases and J gave up 0 bases, with 8 bases separating them. The V gene's germline CDR1 is MNHEY and CDR2 SVGAGI. CDR3 in amino acids: CASSYSRVLNTEAFF. The CDR3 DNA reads as TGTGCCAGCAGTTACTCACGGGTTCTGAACACTGAAGCTTTCTTT.

This chain uses TRBV12-5 with TRBJ2-7; TRBD2 is a possible D gene (5 bases). This CDR3 region has 16 residues. CDR1 and CDR2 (germline): LGHNT, FRNRAP. The V and J ends lost 7 bases and 0 bases respectively, with 19 bases between them. CDR3 DNA sequence: TGTGCTAGTGCCCCTCCCTTTAGCGCCAGCTCCTACGAGCAGTACTTC. Amino acids: CASAPPFSASSYEQYF. The complete variable domain, with remaining parts taken from reference TRBV12-5 and TRBJ2-7, reads DARVTQTPRHKVTEMGQEVTMRCQPILGHNTVFWYRQTMMQGLELLAYFRNRAPLDDSGMPKDRFSAEMPDATLATLKIQPSEPRDSAVYFCASAPPFSASSYEQYFGPGTRLTVT.

The genes are TRBV5-1 and TRBJ2-7; D might be TRBD1 (5 bases). The length of the CDR3 is 13 residues. Trimming cost V 6 bases and J 3 bases, with 13 bases left between them. Germline V CDR1 and CDR2: SGHRS, YFSETQ. In nucleotides, the CDR3 is TGCGCCAGCACCCAGGGTTCAGGCTACGAGCAGTACTTC. This encodes CASTQGSGYEQYF.

The V gene is TRBV9, the J gene TRBJ1-2; TRBD1 aligns across 7 bases. The ends lost 0 bases at V and 6 bases at J; junction bases unmatched: 5. Germline V CDR1 and CDR2: SGDLS, YYNGEE. The CDR3 loop spans 14 amino acids. The CDR3 is CASSVAGTEDGYTF. CDR3 DNA sequence: TGTGCCAGCAGCGTAGCAGGGACAGAGGATGGCTACACCTTC. The whole variable domain, filled in from reference TRBV9 and TRBJ1-2, reads DSGVTQTPKHLITATGQRVTLRCSPRSGDLSVYWYQQSLDQGLQFLIQYYNGEERAKGNILERFSAQQFPDLHSELNLSSLELGDSALYFCASSVAGTEDGYTFGSGTRLTVV.

The V gene is TRBV29-1, the J gene TRBJ1-2, with TRBD1 matching over 8 bases. Germline V gene sequence: CDR1 SQVTM, CDR2 ANQGSEA. This CDR3 comprises 14 residues. After removal of 4 bases from V and 1 base from J, the junction contained 5 bases not matched to a gene. The CDR3 is CSVGAGGLNYGYTF. The CDR3 region has the DNA TGCAGCGTTGGGGCAGGGGGCCTTAACTATGGCTACACCTTC. The full variable domain, rest sourced from reference TRBV29-1 and TRBJ1-2, is SAVISQKPSRDICQRGTSLTIQCQVDSQVTMMFWYRQQPGQSLTLIATANQGSEATYESGFVIDKFPISRPNLTFSTLTVSNMSPEDSSIYLCSVGAGGLNYGYTFGSGTRLTVV.

The sample holds many counts of this clone. The genes are TRBV7-2 and TRBJ1-5; 8 positions match TRBD1. This CDR3 region has 15 residues. CDR1 SGHTA and CDR2 FQGNSA come from the germline V gene. V lost 4 bases to trimming and J lost 5 bases; unmatched junction nucleotides: 7. CDR3 coding DNA: TGTGCCAGCAGCTCGGGACAGGAAGTCCATCAGCCCCAGCATTTT. It encodes CASSSGQEVHQPQHF.

The V gene is TRBV6-2 or TRBV6-3, the J gene TRBJ1-2; no reliable D call. V shed 2 bases and J shed 8 bases, with 9 bases lying between them. CDR1 and CDR2 from the germline V gene are MNHEY and SVGEGT. There are 12 residues in the CDR3. CDR3 bases: TGTGCCAGCAGTTACACCGGGAGAGGCTACACCTTC. Translation: CASSYTGRGYTF.